This TCR beta chain appears in the sequencing data of a study of OX40 agonist ivuxolimab in advanced cancers. From germline, CDR1 is SGHAT and CDR2 FQNNGV. Trimming stripped 3 bases from V and 0 bases from J, with 5 bases between. The CDR3 contains 14 residues. Sequencing used immunoSEQ multiplex PCR; TCRdb keeps in-frame clones, though not all of them. The sample contains about 70,000 clones, 80% to 90% of which appear only once. The V call is TRBV11-2, the J call TRBJ1-4; D uncertain. This receptor was taken from an adult with an advanced solid tumor such as melanoma, head and neck, liver or kidney cancer. Sample: CD4+ or CD8+ T cells sorted from blood, taken in a trial of the OX40 agonist ivuxolimab. The CDR3 loop is CASSFAATNEKLFF. Here the CDR3 DNA reads TGTGCCAGCAGCTTTGCTGCAACTAATGAAAAACTGTTTTTT.